Sequencing of this TCR beta chain was carried out in a study of monozygotic twins with inflammatory bowel disease. TCRdb re-called the 5' RACE reads and gives one entry per CDR3 protein, without DNA. The sample totals some 170,000 distinct CDR3 sequences. CDR3 length equals 15 residues. The germline V gene encodes CDR1 SGDLS and CDR2 YYNGEE. Concerning this clonotype: Its cognate antigen is unknown.

Broader study findings: Distinguishing T cell subtypes was not possible.

Source material: blood. The chain carries TRBV9 and TRBJ2-1. The clonotype comes from a human donor with ulcerative colitis or Crohn's disease, or a healthy co-twin of an affected twin (not recorded which). CDR3 residues: CASSASAGVYNEQFF.